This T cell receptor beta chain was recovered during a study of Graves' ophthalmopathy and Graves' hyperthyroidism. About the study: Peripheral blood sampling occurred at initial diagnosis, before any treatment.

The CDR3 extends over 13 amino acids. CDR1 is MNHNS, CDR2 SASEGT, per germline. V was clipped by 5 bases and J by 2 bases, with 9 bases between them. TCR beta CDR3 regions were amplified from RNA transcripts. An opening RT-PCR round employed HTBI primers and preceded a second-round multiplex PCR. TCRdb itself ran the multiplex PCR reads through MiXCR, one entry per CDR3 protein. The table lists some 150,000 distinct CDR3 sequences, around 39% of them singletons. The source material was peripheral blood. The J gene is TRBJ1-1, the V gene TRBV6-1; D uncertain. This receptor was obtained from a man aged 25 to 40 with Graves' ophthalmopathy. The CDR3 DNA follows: TGTGCCAGCAGTACCTACCCTAACACTGAAGCTTTCTTT. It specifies CASSTYPNTEAFF.